Here is one TCR beta chain with its context. Its cognate antigen is unknown. The sample is drawn from a study of ipilimumab plus nivolumab after autologous stem cell transplantation. CDR3 length: 13 residues. Germline V gene sequence: CDR1 MDHEN, CDR2 SYDVKM. V lost 5 bases, J lost 11 bases, and 11 bases stayed unmatched. Method: immunoSEQ multiplex PCR; TCRdb's copy keeps in-frame clones and lacks some. The table shows roughly 1,700 clones, with approximately 86% occurring only once. Whole-study findings and limits: Authors suggest TCR repertoire, Treg phenotype and gut microbiota support further study.

This rearrangement joins TRBV28 to TRBJ1-1, with 7 nucleotides matching TRBD1. The sample was PBMCs, taken in a trial of ipilimumab plus nivolumab as post-transplant consolidation. The receptor comes from a male donor with multiple myeloma. CDR3 amino acids: CASSQSTGLKAFF. The CDR3 nucleotides read TGTGCCAGCAGTCAATCGACAGGGTTGAAGGCTTTCTTT.